This T cell receptor beta chain was identified during a study of blood T cell repertoires in COVID-19. Across the whole study: Whether acute or convalescent, the COVID-19 samples came from the United States, Italy and Spain. Sources were T cells, B-cell-depleted T cells, or PBMCs; the material itself was cDNA or gDNA.

Germline assignment: CDR1 GTSNPN and CDR2 SVGIG (reference sequence). V dropped 5 bases and J dropped 1; count of bases not matched to a gene: 15. The CDR3 runs 19 residues. Authors' processing steps: Counts of nucleated cells, estimated from reference gene primer amplification, were obtained. Data came from immunoSEQ multiplex PCR; TCRdb stores just in-frame clones and leaves some out. V, J and clone size reflect that table, while D and trimming were determined from the DNA. The sample contains some 80,000 clones, around four fifths of which appear only once. This clone was recorded once. The sample comprised peripheral blood. This clonotype was sampled from a man older than 75 with active or convalescent COVID-19. V is TRBV30 and J is TRBJ2-2; 11 nucleotides match TRBD1. The CDR3 DNA reads as TGTGCCTGGGATCCGGTGGGACAGGGGGATATGAAGAACACCGGGGAGCTGTTTTTT. As protein: CAWDPVGQGDMKNTGELFF. Full variable domain (rest looked up from reference TRBV30 and TRBJ2-2): SQTIHQWPATLVQPVGSPLSLECTVEGTSNPNLYWYRQAAGRGLQLLFYSVGIGQISSEVPQNLSASRPQDRQFILSSKKLLLSDSGFYLCAWDPVGQGDMKNTGELFFGEGSRLTVL.